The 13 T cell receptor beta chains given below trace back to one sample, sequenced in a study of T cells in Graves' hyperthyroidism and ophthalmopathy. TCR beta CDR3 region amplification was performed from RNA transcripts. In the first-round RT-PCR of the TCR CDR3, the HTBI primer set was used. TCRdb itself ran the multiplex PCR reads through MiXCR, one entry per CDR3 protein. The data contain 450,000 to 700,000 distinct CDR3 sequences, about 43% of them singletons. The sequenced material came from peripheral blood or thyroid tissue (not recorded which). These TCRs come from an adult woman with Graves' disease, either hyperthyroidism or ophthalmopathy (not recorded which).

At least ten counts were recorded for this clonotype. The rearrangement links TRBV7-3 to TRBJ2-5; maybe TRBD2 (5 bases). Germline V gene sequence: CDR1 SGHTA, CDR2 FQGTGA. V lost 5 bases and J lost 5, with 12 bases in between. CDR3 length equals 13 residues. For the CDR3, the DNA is TGTGCCAGCAGCGTGGACCCGGGGGAGACCCAGTACTTC. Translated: CASSVDPGETQYF.

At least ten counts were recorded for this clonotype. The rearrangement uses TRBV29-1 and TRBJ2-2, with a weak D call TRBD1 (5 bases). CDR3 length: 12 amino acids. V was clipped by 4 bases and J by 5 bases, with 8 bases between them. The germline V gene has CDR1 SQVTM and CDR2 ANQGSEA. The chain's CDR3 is CSVGRGTGELFF. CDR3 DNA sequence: TGCAGCGTTGGTAGGGGAACCGGGGAGCTGTTTTTT.

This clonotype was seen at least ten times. DNA of the CDR3: TGTGCCAGCAGCTTAGCGGTAACTAGCAACTACGAGCAGTACTTC. Protein product: CASSLAVTSNYEQYF. This chain connects TRBV7-9 to TRBJ2-7; D is perhaps TRBD2 (6 bases). The CDR3 runs 15 residues. Trimming took off 0 bases at V and 3 bases at J, with 12 bases between the two ends. Germline CDR1 SEHNR, CDR2 FQNEAQ (reference sequence).

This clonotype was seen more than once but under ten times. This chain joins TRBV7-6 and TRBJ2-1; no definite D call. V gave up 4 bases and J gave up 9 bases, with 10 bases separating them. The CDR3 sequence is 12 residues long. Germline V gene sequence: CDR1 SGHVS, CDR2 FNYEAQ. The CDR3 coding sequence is TGTGCCAGCAGCTCTACCAGGACTGAGCAGTTCTTC. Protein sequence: CASSSTRTEQFF.

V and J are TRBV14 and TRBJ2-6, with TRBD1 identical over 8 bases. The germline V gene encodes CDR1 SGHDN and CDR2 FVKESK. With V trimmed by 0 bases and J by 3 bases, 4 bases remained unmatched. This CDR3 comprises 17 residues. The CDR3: CASSQDGQGFGANVLTF. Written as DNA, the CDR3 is TGTGCCAGCAGCCAAGATGGACAGGGATTTGGGGCCAACGTCCTGACTTTC.

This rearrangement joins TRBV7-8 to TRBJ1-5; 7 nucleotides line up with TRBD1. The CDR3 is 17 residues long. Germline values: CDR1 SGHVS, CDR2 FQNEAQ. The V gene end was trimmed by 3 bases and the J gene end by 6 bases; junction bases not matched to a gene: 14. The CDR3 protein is CASSFGGDSGIGQPQHF. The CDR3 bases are TGTGCCAGCAGCTTTGGGGGGGACAGTGGGATCGGTCAGCCCCAGCATTTT.

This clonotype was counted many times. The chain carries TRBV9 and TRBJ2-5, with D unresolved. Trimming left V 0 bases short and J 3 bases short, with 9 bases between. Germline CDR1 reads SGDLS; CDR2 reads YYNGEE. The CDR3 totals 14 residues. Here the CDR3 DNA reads TGTGCCAGCAGCGTAGATCAGAACGAAGAGACCCAGTACTTC. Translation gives CASSVDQNEETQYF.

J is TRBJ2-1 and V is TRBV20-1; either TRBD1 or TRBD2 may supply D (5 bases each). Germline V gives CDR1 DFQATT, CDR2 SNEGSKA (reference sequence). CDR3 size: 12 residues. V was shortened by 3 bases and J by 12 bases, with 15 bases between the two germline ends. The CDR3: CSASSAGLLQFF. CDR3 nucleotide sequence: TGCAGTGCTAGTAGCGCAGGGCTATTGCAGTTCTTC.

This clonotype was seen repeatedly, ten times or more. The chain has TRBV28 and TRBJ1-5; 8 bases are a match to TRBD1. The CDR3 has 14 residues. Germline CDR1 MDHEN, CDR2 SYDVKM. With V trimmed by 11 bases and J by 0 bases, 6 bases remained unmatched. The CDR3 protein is CAVTGGNSNQPQHF. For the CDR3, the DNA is TGTGCCGTCACAGGGGGAAATAGCAATCAGCCCCAGCATTTT.

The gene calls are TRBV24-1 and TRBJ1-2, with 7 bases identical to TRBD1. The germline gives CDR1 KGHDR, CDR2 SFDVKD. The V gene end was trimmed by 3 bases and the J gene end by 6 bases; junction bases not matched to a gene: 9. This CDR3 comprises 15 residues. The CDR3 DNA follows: TGTGCCACCAGTGATGGTGACAGGGAAACGCATGGCTACACCTTC. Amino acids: CATSDGDRETHGYTF.

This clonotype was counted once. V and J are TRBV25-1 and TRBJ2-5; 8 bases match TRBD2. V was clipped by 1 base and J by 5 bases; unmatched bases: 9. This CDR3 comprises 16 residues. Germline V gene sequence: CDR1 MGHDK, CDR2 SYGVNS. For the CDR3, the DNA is TGTGCCAGCAGTGAATCCGGGACTAGTCGCGAGGAGACCCAGTACTTC. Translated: CASSESGTSREETQYF.

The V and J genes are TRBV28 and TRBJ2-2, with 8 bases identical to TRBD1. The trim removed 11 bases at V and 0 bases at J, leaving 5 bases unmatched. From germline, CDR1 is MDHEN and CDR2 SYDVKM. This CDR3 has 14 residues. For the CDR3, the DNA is TGTGCCGGCTCAGGGGGCGCGAACACCGGGGAGCTGTTTTTT. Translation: CAGSGGANTGELFF.

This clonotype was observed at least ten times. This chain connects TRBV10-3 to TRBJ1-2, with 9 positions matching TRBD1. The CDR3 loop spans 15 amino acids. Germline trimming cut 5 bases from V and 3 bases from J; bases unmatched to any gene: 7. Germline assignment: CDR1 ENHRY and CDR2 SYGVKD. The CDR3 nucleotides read TGTGCCATCAGTAACAACAGGGGGCCGGACTATGGCTACACCTTC. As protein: CAISNNRGPDYGYTF.